Listed below are T cell receptor beta chains from one sample, sequenced in a study of cytomegalovirus exposure and HLA in healthy donors. Sequencing was performed with immunoSEQ multiplex PCR; in TCRdb, only in-frame clones are kept and a portion is missing. Of about 88,000 clones listed, almost 85% were seen once; the top ten hold around an eighth. Sequencing used PBMCs. The source of these receptors is a woman younger than 35 in good health and CMV-seropositive. Both conserved end residues are part of each CDR3. D genes are given only for firm matches.

TRBJ1-3 | TRBV4-2 | - | CASSQDRIISGNTIYF | TGTGCCAGCAGCCAAGACAGGATAATCTCTGGAAACACCATATATTTT
TRBJ1-5 | TRBV7-2 | - | CASSLGPVRNQPQHF | TGTGCCAGCAGCTTAGGTCCAGTCCGCAATCAGCCCCAGCATTTT
TRBJ2-5 | TRBV2 | - | CASIYGQNQETQYF | TGTGCCAGCATTTATGGACAGAACCAAGAGACCCAGTACTTC
TRBJ2-2 | TRBV18 | TRBD1 | CASSPGTGYAGELFF | TGTGCCAGCTCACCCGGGACAGGGTACGCCGGGGAGCTGTTTTTT
TRBJ2-5 | TRBV7-2 | TRBD1 | CASSSEQGAPETQYF | TGTGCCAGCAGCTCCGAACAGGGGGCGCCTGAGACCCAGTACTTC
TRBJ1-2 | TRBV6-5 | TRBD1 | CASRTQGLGYTF | TGTGCCAGCAGGACACAGGGGCTTGGCTACACCTTC
TRBJ1-3 | TRBV7-6 | - | CASSLGQGPGNTIYF | TGTGCCAGCAGCCTAGGTCAGGGCCCTGGAAACACCATATATTTT
TRBJ2-3 | TRBV4-1 | - | CASRQGTDTQYF | TGCGCCAGCAGGCAGGGAACAGATACGCAGTATTTT
TRBJ1-2 | TRBV5-1 | TRBD1 | CASSEDRVNYGYTF | TGCGCCAGCAGCGAGGACAGGGTTAACTATGGCTACACCTTC
TRBJ2-5 | TRBV23-1 | TRBD1 | CASSPQTGAKKETQYF | TGCGCCAGCAGTCCCCAGACAGGGGCGAAAAAAGAGACCCAGTACTTC
TRBJ1-1 | TRBV4-1 | - | CASSQWGPEKAFF | TGCGCCAGCAGCCAATGGGGGCCTGAAAAAGCTTTCTTT
TRBJ1-3 | TRBV29-1 | - | CSVEGPGNTIYF | TGCAGCGTTGAGGGCCCCGGAAACACCATATATTTT
TRBJ2-7 | TRBV2 | - | CASSGQGGDEQYF | TGTGCCAGCAGTGGACAGGGAGGCGACGAGCAGTACTTC